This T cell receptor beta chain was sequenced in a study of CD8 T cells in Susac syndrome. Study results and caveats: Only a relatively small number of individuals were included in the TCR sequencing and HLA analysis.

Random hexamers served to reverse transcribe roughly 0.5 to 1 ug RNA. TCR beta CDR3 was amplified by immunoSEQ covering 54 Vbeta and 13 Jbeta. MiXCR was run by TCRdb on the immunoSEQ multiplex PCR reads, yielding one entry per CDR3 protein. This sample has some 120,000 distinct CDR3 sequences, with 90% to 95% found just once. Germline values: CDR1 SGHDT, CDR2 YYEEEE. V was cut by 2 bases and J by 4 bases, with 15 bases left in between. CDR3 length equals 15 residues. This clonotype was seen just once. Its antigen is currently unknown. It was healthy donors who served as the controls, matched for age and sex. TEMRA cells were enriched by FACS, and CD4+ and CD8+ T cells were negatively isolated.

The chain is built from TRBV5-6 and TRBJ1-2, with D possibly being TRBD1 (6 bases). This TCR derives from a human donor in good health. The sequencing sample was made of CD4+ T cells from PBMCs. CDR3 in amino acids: CASSFSHTGPYGYTF. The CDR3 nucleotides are TGTGCCAGCAGCTTTTCTCATACAGGGCCCTATGGCTACACCTTC.